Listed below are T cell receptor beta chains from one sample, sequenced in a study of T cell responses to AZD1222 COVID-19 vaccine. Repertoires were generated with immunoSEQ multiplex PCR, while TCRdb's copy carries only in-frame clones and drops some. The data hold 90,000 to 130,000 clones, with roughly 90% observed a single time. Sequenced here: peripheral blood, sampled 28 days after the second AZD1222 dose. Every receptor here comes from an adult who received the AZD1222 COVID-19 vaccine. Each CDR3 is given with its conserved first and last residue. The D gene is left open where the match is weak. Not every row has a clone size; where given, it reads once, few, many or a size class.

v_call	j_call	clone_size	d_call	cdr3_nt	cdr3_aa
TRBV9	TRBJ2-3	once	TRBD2	TGTGCCAGCAGCGTACGGTCAGCGGGGGGCGGCACAGATACGCAGTATTTT	CASSVRSAGGGTDTQYF
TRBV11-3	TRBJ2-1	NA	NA	TGTGCCAGCAGTCAGGGACGGTACAATGAGCAGTTCTTC	CASSQGRYNEQFF
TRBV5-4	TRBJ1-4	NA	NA	TGTGCCAGCAGCTTGTGGGCAGCGAAAGAAAAACTGTTTTTT	CASSLWAAKEKLFF
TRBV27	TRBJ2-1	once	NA	TGTGCCAGCAGTTTGAGGGCAGGGGTTTACAATGAGCAGTTCTTC	CASSLRAGVYNEQFF
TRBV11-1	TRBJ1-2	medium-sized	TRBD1	TGTGCCAGCAGCCCGACAGGGGCGGGTGGCTACACCTTC	CASSPTGAGGYTF
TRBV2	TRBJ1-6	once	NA	TGTGCCAGCAGTCAATGGACTCACAGCTCCTATAATTCACCCCTCCACTTT	CASSQWTHSSYNSPLHF
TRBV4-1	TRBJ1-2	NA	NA	TGCGCCAGCAGCGAGAATCTTGGCTACACCTTC	CASSENLGYTF
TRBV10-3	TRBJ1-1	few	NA	TGTGCCATCCAAAGGAACACTGAAGCTTTCTTT	CAIQRNTEAFF
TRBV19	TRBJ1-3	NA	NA	TGTGCCAGTAGTATAGGGAGGAGTTCTGGAAACACCATATATTTT	CASSIGRSSGNTIYF
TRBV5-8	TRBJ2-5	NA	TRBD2	TGTGCCAGCAGCTTATCGACTAGCGGGGGGGCAGAGACCCAGTACTTC	CASSLSTSGGAETQYF
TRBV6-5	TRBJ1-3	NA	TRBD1	TGTGCCAGCACGGACAGGGGAAACACCATATATTTT	CASTDRGNTIYF
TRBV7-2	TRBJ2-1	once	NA	TGTGCCAGTTCCAGCGAGGGGCCGGCCTACAATGAGCAGTTCTTC	CASSSEGPAYNEQFF
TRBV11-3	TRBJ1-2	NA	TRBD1	TGTGCCAGCAGCTCCACAGGGGGGAGGGCCCATAACTATGGCTACACCTTC	CASSSTGGRAHNYGYTF
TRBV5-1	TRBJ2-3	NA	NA	TGCGCCAGCAGCTTGGCTAGGACTAACACGCAGTATTTT	CASSLARTNTQYF
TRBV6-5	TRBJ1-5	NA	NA	TGTGCCAGCAGTTCCACAGACAACGTAGGTCAGCCCCAGCATTTT	CASSSTDNVGQPQHF
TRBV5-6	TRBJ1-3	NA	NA	TGTGCCAGCAGTCCTGGACAGCTTTTCTCTGGAAACACCATATATTTT	CASSPGQLFSGNTIYF
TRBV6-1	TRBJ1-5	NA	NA	TGTGCCAGCAGTGAAGGGGAAGGGACGGGCAATCAGCCCCAGCATTTT	CASSEGEGTGNQPQHF
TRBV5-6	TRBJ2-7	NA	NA	TGTGCCAGCAGCTTGGGGCCGTACCACTACGAGCAGTACTTC	CASSLGPYHYEQYF
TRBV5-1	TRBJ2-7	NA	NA	TGCGCCAGCAGCCTCCTAGGGCCCGAGCAGTACTTC	CASSLLGPEQYF
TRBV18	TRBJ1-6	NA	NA	TGTGCCAGCTCACCGTCTCAGGGGCGAGATAATTCACCCCTCCACTTT	CASSPSQGRDNSPLHF
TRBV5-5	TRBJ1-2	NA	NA	TGTGCCAGCAGCTATACCGGGGAGGCGAACTATGGCTACACCTTC	CASSYTGEANYGYTF
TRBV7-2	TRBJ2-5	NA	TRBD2	TGTGCCAGCAGCTTGGGGACTAGTCCCCAAGAGACCCAGTACTTC	CASSLGTSPQETQYF
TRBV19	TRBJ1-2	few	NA	TGTGCCAGTAGCCCTGGGCAGGATAGTTCGGGCTACACCTTC	CASSPGQDSSGYTF
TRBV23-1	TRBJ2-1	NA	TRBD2	TGCGCCAGCAGTCCACCAGCGGGGGGTCATCACAATGAGCAGTTCTTC	CASSPPAGGHHNEQFF
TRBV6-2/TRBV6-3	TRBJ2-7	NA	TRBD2	TGTGCCAGCAGTTCCTACCAGGGGACTAGCCGTACCTACGAGCAGTACTTC	CASSSYQGTSRTYEQYF
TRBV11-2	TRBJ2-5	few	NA	TGTGCCAGCAGCTTGCTACTGGGCCGCGAGACCCAGTACTTC	CASSLLLGRETQYF
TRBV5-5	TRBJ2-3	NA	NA	TGTGCCAGCAGCTTGTTGTTAAGGACAGATACGCAGTATTTT	CASSLLLRTDTQYF
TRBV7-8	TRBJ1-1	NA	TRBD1	TGTGCCAGCAGCTTAGTACCCGGGACAGGGGGCGCTTCGGACACTGAAGCTTTCTTT	CASSLVPGTGGASDTEAFF
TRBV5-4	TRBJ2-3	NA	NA	TGTGCCAGCAGCTTGATCACTAGTTCAGATACGCAGTATTTT	CASSLITSSDTQYF